The next 30 T cell receptor beta chains were all read from a single sample in a study of cytomegalovirus exposure and HLA in healthy donors. The PCR employed 60 Vbeta primers together with 13 Jbeta primers. Profiled with immunoSEQ multiplex PCR; TCRdb holds only in-frame clones, not every one. Found here are some 110,000 clones, 60% to 70% of them singletons; the top ten hold more than 8%. Sequencing used PBMCs. These receptor sequences come from a woman aged 35 to 49 in good health and CMV-seropositive.

The genes are TRBV29-1 and TRBJ2-5; no definite D call. The CDR3 has 12 amino acids. Germline V gene sequence: CDR1 SQVTM, CDR2 ANQGSEA. V lost 0 bases and J 5 bases, leaving 7 bases between the germline ends. The CDR3 DNA follows: TGCAGCGTTGAAGATCTGTTGGAGACCCAGTACTTC. Protein product: CSVEDLLETQYF.

For this clone: This likely comes from a read error, as the CDR3 has no conserved phenylalanine or tryptophan at its end. The rearrangement links TRBV7-2 to TRBJ1-1; D is undetermined. The V end was cut by 5 bases, the J end by 7 bases, with 14 bases between. CDR3 length: 13 amino acids. Germline values: CDR1 SGHTA, CDR2 FQGNSA. CDR3 in amino acids: CASSMRQTSEAFL. CDR3 DNA sequence: TGTGCCAGCAGCATGAGACAAACTAGTGAAGCTTTCCTT.

The table lists this clone with a few counts. The rearrangement uses TRBV5-1 and TRBJ2-7, with D perhaps matching TRBD2 (5 bases). The V end was cut by 4 bases, the J end by 0 bases, with 14 bases between. Germline V gene data show CDR1 as SGHRS and CDR2 as YFSETQ. The CDR3 runs 15 residues. The CDR3, as DNA: TGCGCCAGCAGCCCAGAGGTGGGGAGCTCCTACGAGCAGTACTTC. Translation: CASSPEVGSSYEQYF. The variable domain in full, completed from reference TRBV5-1 and TRBJ2-7, reads KAGVTQTPRYLIKTRGQQVTLSCSPISGHRSVSWYQQTPGQGLQFLFEYFSETQRNKGNFPGRFSGRQFSNSRSEMNVSTLELGDSALYLCASSPEVGSSYEQYFGPGTRLTVT.

This clone showed up just a few times. The rearrangement uses TRBV7-9 and TRBJ2-2, with TRBD2 as a possible D gene (5 bases). The V gene's germline CDR1 is SEHNR and CDR2 FQNEAQ (reference sequence). V was clipped by 5 bases and J by 7 bases, with 17 bases between them. CDR3 length: 15 residues. The CDR3 here is CASSHLTGFGGELFF. Written as DNA, the CDR3 is TGTGCCAGCAGCCACTTGACGGGGTTCGGCGGGGAGCTGTTTTTT.

The chain has TRBV27 and TRBJ1-4, with D tentatively TRBD1 (5 bases). Trimming shortened V by 6 bases and J by 7 bases, and 18 bases separated the two germline ends. Germline V gene data show CDR1 as MNHEY and CDR2 as SMNVEV (reference sequence). This CDR3 has 15 amino acids. The CDR3 is CASSLRRGGAEKLFF. CDR3 coding DNA: TGTGCCAGCAGCTTAAGGCGGGGAGGGGCTGAAAAACTGTTTTTT.

The gene calls are TRBV6-1 and TRBJ2-7; 9 bases agree with TRBD2. The junction had 13 bases not matched to a gene; V was cut back by 4 bases and J by 6 bases. CDR1 is MNHNS, CDR2 SASEGT, per germline. This CDR3 has 16 residues. CDR3 amino acids: CASSGLAVFPPAEQYF. Written as DNA, the CDR3 is TGTGCCAGCAGTGGACTAGCGGTTTTCCCGCCCGCCGAGCAGTACTTC.

The genes are TRBV29-1 and TRBJ2-3; the match to TRBD1 covers 7 bases. The CDR3 consists of 15 residues. Germline lookup yields CDR1 SQVTM and CDR2 ANQGSEA. The V and J ends lost 7 bases and 0 bases, in that order; junction bases with no gene match: 10. CDR3 bases: TGCAGCGGGACAGGAGGCACATATAGCACAGATACGCAGTATTTT. Amino acid sequence: CSGTGGTYSTDTQYF.

This chain joins TRBV30 and TRBJ2-7; TRBD2 might be the D (5 bases). The CDR3 has 13 amino acids. Germline V CDR1 and CDR2: GTSNPN, SVGIG (reference sequence). V was shortened by 0 bases and J by 7 bases, with 13 bases between the two germline ends. CDR3 coding DNA: TGTGCCTGGAGTGTAATCCGGGGTCTTGAGCAGTACTTC. Residues: CAWSVIRGLEQYF.

The sample holds a few counts of this clone. The genes are TRBV7-9 and TRBJ2-5, with 12 bases that match TRBD2. CDR3 length equals 15 residues. The V gene end was trimmed by 1 base and the J gene end by 5 bases; junction bases not matched to a gene: 2. The V gene's germline CDR1 is SEHNR and CDR2 FQNEAQ (reference sequence). The CDR3 spells CASSLVGTSGETQYF. The CDR3 region has the DNA TGTGCCAGCAGCTTAGTCGGGACTAGCGGGGAGACCCAGTACTTC.

V and J are TRBV1 and TRBJ2-5; the table gives TRBD2 as D, unverified against the DNA. The assigned J gene may be wrong: the sequence end matches TRBJ2-7 better. TRBV1 has pseudogene status. The CDR3 contains 16 residues. DNA for the CDR3: TGCACCAGCAGCCAAGAAAGGAGAGCGGGAGTAGACGAGCAGTACTTC. Translation gives CTSSQERRAGVDEQYF.

J is TRBJ2-7 and V is TRBV5-4; D ambiguous. The CDR3 runs to 15 residues. The germline V gene has CDR1 SGHNT and CDR2 YYREEE (reference sequence). The germline V and J ends were trimmed by 0 bases and 0 bases, with 10 bases remaining between them. The CDR3 DNA sequence: TGTGCCAGCAGCTTGGCCCCAGGCAGCTCCTACGAGCAGTACTTC. Translating it yields CASSLAPGSSYEQYF.

The J gene is TRBJ1-5, the V gene TRBV2; TRBD1 is a possible D gene (6 bases). The CDR3 spans 16 residues. Germline CDR1 and CDR2: SNHLY and FYNNEI. Trimming left V 6 bases short and J 0 bases short, with 15 bases between. As DNA, the CDR3 is TGTGCCAGCAGGGCTCGAGGGACACATAGCAATCAGCCCCAGCATTTT. Its translation is CASRARGTHSNQPQHF. The full variable domain, completed using reference TRBV2 and TRBJ1-5, is EPEVTQTPSHQVTQMGQEVILRCVPISNHLYFYWYRQILGQKVEFLVSFYNNEISEKSEIFDDQFSVERPDGSNFTLKIRSTKLEDSAMYFCASRARGTHSNQPQHFGDGTRLSIL.

A few counts support this clone. The J gene is TRBJ2-1, the V gene TRBV19; a weak D match, TRBD2 (5 bases). Germline V gene lookup returns CDR1 LNHDA and CDR2 SQIVND (reference sequence). V was clipped by 10 bases and J by 3 bases, with 19 bases between them. CDR3 size: 15 residues. Here the CDR3 reads CATKTSGAYYNEQFF. For the CDR3, the DNA is TGTGCCACGAAAACAAGCGGAGCCTACTACAATGAGCAGTTCTTC. The full variable domain, in which reference TRBV19 and TRBJ2-1 provide the parts outside the CDR3, is DGGITQSPKYLFRKEGQNVTLSCEQNLNHDAMYWYRQDPGQGLRLIYYSQIVNDFQKGDIAEGYSVSREKKESFPLTVTSAQKNPTAFYLCATKTSGAYYNEQFFGPGTRLTVL.

The chain couples TRBV6-1 to TRBJ1-2; D might be TRBD1 (6 bases). The V end lost 2 bases, the J end lost 5 bases, and 15 bases lay between the germline ends. The CDR3 totals 15 residues. From germline, CDR1 is MNHNS and CDR2 SASEGT. The CDR3 sequence is CASSETPGQNYGYTF. The CDR3 DNA reads TGTGCCAGCAGTGAAACCCCGGGACAAAATTATGGCTACACCTTC.

The chain couples TRBV7-8 to TRBJ2-5; D may be TRBD2 (5 bases). CDR3 length equals 12 residues. V lost 5 bases to trimming and J lost 5 bases, with 9 bases between them. In germline, CDR1 is SGHVS, CDR2 FQNEAQ. CDR3 sequence (DNA): TGTGCCAGCAGCCCCACGGGGGAGACCCAGTACTTC. This codes for CASSPTGETQYF.

The J gene is TRBJ1-2, the V gene TRBV2; 8 bases match TRBD1. The CDR3 is 13 amino acids. Germline V gives CDR1 SNHLY, CDR2 FYNNEI. Losses at the gene ends were 3 bases for V and 7 bases for J; bases not matched to a gene: 4. The CDR3 region is CASSDRGLVGYTF. The CDR3 DNA sequence: TGTGCCAGCAGTGACAGGGGGCTAGTTGGCTACACCTTC.

This chain connects TRBV9 to TRBJ1-1; TRBD1 might be the D (6 bases). Trimming took off 0 bases at V and 5 bases at J, with 17 bases between the two ends. CDR3 length equals 16 residues. In germline, CDR1 is SGDLS, CDR2 YYNGEE. CDR3 bases: TGTGCCAGCAGCGTAGACGCGGGGGGGCTTAGGACTGAAGCTTTCTTT. Translating gives CASSVDAGGLRTEAFF.

This clone appeared once. J is TRBJ2-7 and V is TRBV4-3; no clear D. Germline lookup yields CDR1 LGHNA and CDR2 YSLEER. V lost 0 bases, J lost 4 bases, and 7 bases lay in between. The CDR3 covers 13 residues. The CDR3 spells CASSQDMAYEQYF. Written as DNA, the CDR3 is TGCGCCAGCAGCCAAGATATGGCATACGAGCAGTACTTC.

The chain couples TRBV4-2 to TRBJ2-1; D remains ambiguous. The CDR3 runs to 12 residues. CDR1 LGHNA and CDR2 YNFKEQ come from the germline V gene. The germline V and J ends were trimmed by 5 bases and 6 bases, with 8 bases remaining between them. Here the CDR3 reads CASSTLANEQFF. CDR3 nucleotide sequence: TGTGCCAGCAGCACCCTGGCCAATGAGCAGTTCTTC.

V usage is TRBV14 and J usage is TRBJ2-5; D might be TRBD2 (5 bases). The CDR3 has 14 amino acids. Trimming shortened V by 5 bases and J by 2 bases, and 12 bases separated the two germline ends. CDR1 is SGHDN, CDR2 FVKESK, per germline. CDR3 protein: CASSSLSGQETQYF. The CDR3 DNA follows: TGTGCCAGCAGCTCATTAAGCGGACAAGAGACCCAGTACTTC.

This clone is a singleton in its sample. The chain carries TRBV5-6 and TRBJ1-1; the D is unclear. Germline values: CDR1 SGHDT, CDR2 YYEEEE. This CDR3 contains 14 residues. The V end was cut by 1 base, the J end by 0 bases, with 7 bases between. CDR3 amino acids: CASSLRGLNTEAFF. In nucleotides, the CDR3 is TGTGCCAGCAGCTTGAGAGGGCTGAACACTGAAGCTTTCTTT.

The chain links TRBV6-5 to TRBJ2-5; 11 bases agree with TRBD2. The DNA end favors TRBJ2-7, so the J call may be wrong. The germline V gene has CDR1 MNHEY and CDR2 SVGAGI. The CDR3 is 15 residues long. DNA for the CDR3: TGTGCCAGCAGCTGGGGGACTAGCGGCTCCTACGAGCAGTACTTC. It yields the protein CASSWGTSGSYEQYF.

The chain carries TRBV7-2 and TRBJ2-1; 12 bases match TRBD2. Trimming at V came to 5 bases and at J to 4 bases, leaving 6 bases not matched to a gene. Germline V gives CDR1 SGHTA, CDR2 FQGNSA. This CDR3 contains 16 residues. CDR3 amino acids: CASSGGTSGPYNEQFF. Here the CDR3 DNA reads TGTGCCAGCAGCGGAGGGACTAGCGGGCCTTACAATGAGCAGTTCTTC.

The CDR3 protein is CASSFRSGSSYEQYF. The CDR3, as DNA: TGTGCCAGCAGCTTTCGTTCTGGGAGCTCCTACGAGCAGTACTTC. This chain uses TRBV7-8 with TRBJ2-7; D perhaps matches TRBD2 (5 bases). CDR1 is SGHVS and CDR2 is FQNEAQ in the germline V gene. This CDR3 has 15 residues. Trimming left V 3 bases short and J 0 bases short, with 12 bases between.

This chain links TRBV9 with TRBJ2-1; 7 positions match TRBD2. Germline-derived CDR1 and CDR2 are SGDLS and YYNGEE. The CDR3 has 16 residues. Unmatched junction bases numbered 7, after V lost 0 bases and J lost 4 bases. In DNA, the CDR3 is TGTGCCAGCAGCGTAGGTCCCACTAGCGTGTACAATGAGCAGTTCTTC. This codes for CASSVGPTSVYNEQFF.

The rearrangement links TRBV30 to TRBJ1-1; no firm D call. Per germline, CDR1 GTSNPN and CDR2 SVGIG (reference sequence). Trimming cost V 0 bases and J 1 base, with 12 bases left between them. The CDR3 covers 15 residues. CDR3: CAWSVGPGENTEAFF. CDR3 in DNA: TGTGCCTGGAGTGTTGGACCGGGAGAGAACACTGAAGCTTTCTTT.

The gene calls are TRBV10-3 and TRBJ1-5; D unresolved. The V end was cut by 4 bases, the J end by 0 bases, with 7 bases between. Germline V CDR1 and CDR2: ENHRY, SYGVKD. The CDR3 consists of 14 residues. CDR3 DNA: TGTGCCATCAGTGCGGGTGATAGCAATCAGCCCCAGCATTTT. This encodes CAISAGDSNQPQHF.

The chain recombines TRBV7-9 with TRBJ2-2, with D perhaps matching TRBD2 (5 bases). Trimming pared 2 bases from V and 4 bases from J, leaving 17 bases between. CDR3 length: 17 amino acids. In germline, CDR1 is SEHNR, CDR2 FQNEAQ (reference sequence). CDR3 coding DNA: TGTGCCAGCAGCTTAACCCCCGGGTATGAGGGCACCGGGGAGCTGTTTTTT. Its translation: CASSLTPGYEGTGELFF.

This clone was seen more than once but under ten times. CDR3 loop: CASTPGLGDNWELFF. The CDR3 nucleotides read TGCGCCAGCACCCCGGGACTAGGTGATAACTGGGAGCTGTTTTTT. V is TRBV5-1 and J is TRBJ2-2, with 8 bases aligning to TRBD2. V gave up 6 bases and J gave up 9 bases; unmatched junction bases: 13. Germline CDR1 reads SGHRS; CDR2 reads YFSETQ. This CDR3 has 15 residues.

In this sample, this clone turned up once. This rearrangement joins TRBV29-1 to TRBJ2-5, with TRBD1 as a possible D gene (6 bases). The germline CDR1 and CDR2 sequences are SQVTM and ANQGSEA. The CDR3 is 10 amino acids. The ends were cut back, 7 bases at V and 5 bases at J, with 8 bases in the middle. CDR3 region: CSAGDETQYF. CDR3 nucleotides: TGCAGCGCAGGGGACGAGACCCAGTACTTC.